Presented here are 32 T cell receptor beta chains from one specimen sequenced in a study of CD8 T cells in ankylosing spondylitis. Whole-study results and caveats: Ankylosing spondylitis blood appeared to be characterized by a TCR beta motif of several highly homologous variants.

These receptors' antigens are unknown. TCRdb itself ran the 5' RACE reads through MiXCR, one entry per CDR3 protein. The table includes 300,000 to 400,000 distinct CDR3 sequences, around 22% detected once. The sequenced sample consisted of blood, either unsorted or a sorted T cell fraction (not recorded which). All receptors derive from a male donor with ankylosing spondylitis.

This chain links TRBV5-1 with TRBJ1-1, with no clear D. Germline V lookup: CDR1 SGHRS, CDR2 YFSETQ. Trimming pared 0 bases from V and 4 bases from J, leaving 16 bases between. CDR3 length: 16 amino acids. The CDR3 is CASSLAFLGRVTEAFF. The CDR3 bases are TGCGCCAGCAGCTTGGCCTTTTTAGGTAGAGTCACTGAAGCTTTCTTT.

The CDR3 DNA sequence: TGTGCCAGCAGCCCCCCGGGACTAGCGGGAGTGGATACGCAGTATTTT. It yields the protein CASSPPGLAGVDTQYF. The genes are TRBV9 and TRBJ2-3; 14 bases fit TRBD2. Germline V CDR1 and CDR2: SGDLS, YYNGEE. There are 16 residues in the CDR3. J was trimmed by 6 bases and V by 4 bases; bases with no gene match: 7. Looking up the rest from reference TRBV9 and TRBJ2-3 gives the full variable domain: DSGVTQTPKHLITATGQRVTLRCSPRSGDLSVYWYQQSLDQGLQFLIQYYNGEERAKGNILERFSAQQFPDLHSELNLSSLELGDSALYFCASSPPGLAGVDTQYFGPGTRLTVL.

J is TRBJ2-5 and V is TRBV11-3; tentative D call: TRBD2 (6 bases). Germline-derived CDR1 and CDR2 are SGHNT and YENEEA. The CDR3 is made up of 12 amino acids. Deletions cut 7 bases from V and 4 bases from J, with 10 bases between. CDR3 coding DNA: TGTGCCAGCACCCCAGCGGGAGAGACCCAGTACTTC. The encoded protein is CASTPAGETQYF.

The genes are TRBV27 and TRBJ2-3; TRBD2 matches 9 bases. Germline V gene data show CDR1 as MNHEY and CDR2 as SMNVEV (reference sequence). The CDR3 is made up of 15 amino acids. The junction had 2 bases not matched to a gene; V was cut back by 3 bases and J by 1 base. CDR3: CASSFSSGGTDTQYF. CDR3 in DNA: TGTGCCAGCAGTTTCTCTAGCGGGGGCACAGATACGCAGTATTTT.

The gene calls are TRBV7-3 and TRBJ2-5, with TRBD1 matching over 9 bases. The ends lost 5 bases at V and 5 bases at J; junction bases unmatched: 9. Looked up from germline, CDR1 is SGHTA and CDR2 is FQGTGA. This CDR3 spans 15 amino acids. The CDR3 reads CASSPGTGIRETQYF. CDR3 nucleotides: TGTGCCAGCAGCCCCGGGACAGGGATTCGGGAGACCCAGTACTTC.

The V gene is TRBV29-1, the J gene TRBJ2-1; 8 nucleotides match TRBD2. Germline values: CDR1 SQVTM, CDR2 ANQGSEA. Trimming removed 6 bases from V and 8 bases from J; junction bases left unmatched: 9. This CDR3 comprises 13 residues. The CDR3 loop is CSVERELGDEQFF. In nucleotides, the CDR3 is TGCAGCGTAGAGCGGGAGCTAGGCGATGAGCAGTTCTTC.

This clonotype was found a few times. The CDR3 sequence: CSTRQNTGELFF. The CDR3, as DNA: TGCAGCACGAGACAGAACACCGGGGAGCTGTTTTTT. The chain couples TRBV29-1 to TRBJ2-2, with D hard to call. The CDR3 covers 12 residues. Deletions cut 8 bases from V and 1 base from J, with 8 bases between. The V gene's germline CDR1 is SQVTM and CDR2 ANQGSEA.

The chain is built from TRBV6-2 or TRBV6-3 and TRBJ2-1; D is perhaps TRBD2 (6 bases). Germline-derived CDR1 and CDR2 are MNHEY and SVGEGT. V lost 7 bases and J 9 bases, leaving 25 bases between the germline ends. The CDR3 totals 16 residues. The CDR3 loop reads CASMVDGAGKGGEQFF. The CDR3 DNA is TGTGCCAGCATGGTCGACGGGGCGGGAAAGGGTGGTGAGCAGTTCTTC.

This clonotype showed up just a few times. The chain couples TRBV20-1 to TRBJ1-3; D is possibly TRBD1 (6 bases). V lost 3 bases and J 0 bases, leaving 12 bases between the germline ends. Germline assignment: CDR1 DFQATT and CDR2 SNEGSKA (reference sequence). This CDR3 spans 15 amino acids. The CDR3 loop is CSASRTDSSGNTIYF. The CDR3 coding sequence is TGCAGTGCTAGCAGGACAGATAGCTCTGGAAACACCATATATTTT.

In this sample, this clonotype turned up a few times. The chain has TRBV6-2 or TRBV6-3 and TRBJ1-5; the D gene is possibly TRBD1 (5 bases). Per germline, CDR1 MNHEY and CDR2 SVGEGT. The CDR3 has 13 residues. Trimming shortened V by 8 bases and J by 7 bases, and 15 bases separated the two germline ends. The CDR3 bases are TGTGCCAGCCGGGACGGAGGTTACCAGCCCCAGCATTTT. Its protein is CASRDGGYQPQHF.

This clonotype has only a few counts. The chain employs TRBV6-1 and TRBJ2-7, with 8 bases lining up with TRBD1. This CDR3 spans 16 amino acids. Germline assignment: CDR1 MNHNS and CDR2 SASEGT. V gave up 7 bases and J gave up 5 bases; unmatched junction bases: 16. CDR3 amino acids: CASTLKSGQGVHEQYF. In DNA, the CDR3 is TGTGCCAGCACCCTCAAATCCGGACAGGGCGTCCACGAGCAGTACTTC.

J is TRBJ2-4 and V is TRBV24-1; D not resolved. V was trimmed by 5 bases and J by 0 bases, leaving 4 bases between them. CDR1 KGHDR and CDR2 SFDVKD come from the germline V gene. The CDR3 totals 13 residues. The CDR3, as DNA: TGTGCCACCAGTGGGGTAGCCAAAAACATTCAGTACTTC. Amino acids: CATSGVAKNIQYF.

This clonotype was recorded once. V is TRBV10-3 and J is TRBJ2-1, with D unresolved. V was shortened by 0 bases and J by 15 bases, with 12 bases between the two germline ends. The germline gives CDR1 ENHRY, CDR2 SYGVKD. This CDR3 comprises 12 residues. As DNA, the CDR3 is TGTGCCATCAGTGAGTCGATAGCCGGGCCGTTCTTC. Its translation: CAISESIAGPFF.

CDR3: CSAHRGGMNTEAFF. CDR3 sequence (DNA): TGCAGTGCCCACAGGGGGGGCATGAACACTGAAGCTTTCTTT. This chain links TRBV20-1 with TRBJ1-1, with 8 bases that match TRBD1. The V segment lost 6 bases and the J segment 0 bases; nucleotides outside the gene matches: 6. The CDR3 runs 14 residues. Germline-derived CDR1 and CDR2 are DFQATT and SNEGSKA (reference sequence).

The V call is TRBV20-1, the J call TRBJ1-5; no definite D call. Germline CDR1 is DFQATT and CDR2 is SNEGSKA (reference sequence). Trimming cost V 3 bases and J 0 bases, with 9 bases left between them. CDR3 length: 14 residues. The CDR3 is CSASGAYSNQPQHF. As DNA, the CDR3 is TGCAGTGCTAGCGGAGCTTATAGCAATCAGCCCCAGCATTTT.

In its sample, this clonotype was seen once. The chain links TRBV7-8 to TRBJ2-1; perhaps TRBD2 as D (5 bases). This CDR3 comprises 17 residues. The germline CDR1 and CDR2 sequences are SGHVS and FQNEAQ. V was trimmed by 2 bases and J by 0 bases, leaving 14 bases between them. This chain's CDR3 is CASSLYGVAHSYNEQFF. In DNA, the CDR3 is TGTGCCAGCAGCTTATATGGTGTAGCGCACTCCTACAATGAGCAGTTCTTC.

The chain employs TRBV24-1 and TRBJ2-1, with D tentatively TRBD1 (6 bases). There are 14 residues in the CDR3. V shed 9 bases and J shed 4 bases, with 15 bases lying between them. CDR1 is KGHDR and CDR2 is SFDVKD in the germline V gene. The CDR3 spells CATGRTGLYNEQFF. In nucleotides, the CDR3 is TGTGCCACCGGAAGAACAGGGCTATACAATGAGCAGTTCTTC.

Only a few counts were recorded for this clonotype. The chain employs TRBV5-1 and TRBJ1-2; 7 bases align to TRBD1. The germline CDR1 and CDR2 sequences are SGHRS and YFSETQ. After removal of 0 bases from V and 4 bases from J, the junction contained 6 bases not matched to a gene. The CDR3 has 15 residues. CDR3 coding DNA: TGCGCCAGCAGCTTGGAAGGACAGGATATCTATGGCTACACCTTC. Its protein is CASSLEGQDIYGYTF.

J is TRBJ2-7 and V is TRBV12-3 or TRBV12-4, with TRBD2 matching 7 bases. V dropped 3 bases and J dropped 2; count of bases not matched to a gene: 7. The CDR3 covers 15 residues. Written as DNA, the CDR3 is TGTGCCAGCAGTTTGATTGCGGGGGTGGCCTACGAGCAGTACTTC. It specifies CASSLIAGVAYEQYF.

This chain joins TRBV5-1 and TRBJ1-6, with a weak D call TRBD1 (6 bases). CDR3 length equals 15 residues. The germline V and J ends were trimmed by 0 bases and 5 bases, with 9 bases remaining between them. CDR1 SGHRS and CDR2 YFSETQ come from the germline V gene. CDR3 region: CASSLAGADNSPLHF. In nucleotides, the CDR3 is TGCGCCAGCAGCTTGGCGGGGGCGGATAATTCACCCCTCCACTTT.

The chain is built from TRBV5-1 and TRBJ2-7, with TRBD2 identical over 8 bases. The V and J ends lost 1 base and 2 bases, in that order; junction bases with no gene match: 5. CDR1 and CDR2 from the germline V gene are SGHRS and YFSETQ. This CDR3 is built from 15 residues. The CDR3 sequence is CASSLRGGGAYEQYF. CDR3 bases: TGCGCCAGCAGCTTGCGGGGGGGTGGCGCCTACGAGCAGTACTTC. The complete variable domain, with remaining parts taken from reference TRBV5-1 and TRBJ2-7, reads KAGVTQTPRYLIKTRGQQVTLSCSPISGHRSVSWYQQTPGQGLQFLFEYFSETQRNKGNFPGRFSGRQFSNSRSEMNVSTLELGDSALYLCASSLRGGGAYEQYFGPGTRLTVT.

The chain employs TRBV5-1 and TRBJ2-3; D tentatively fits TRBD1 or TRBD2 (5 bases each). The germline CDR1 and CDR2 sequences are SGHRS and YFSETQ. V was clipped by 4 bases and J by 6 bases, with 21 bases between them. The CDR3 consists of 16 residues. CDR3 sequence: CASSPLRAGSGDTQYF. CDR3 nucleotides: TGCGCCAGCAGCCCGTTGAGGGCAGGGTCGGGGGATACGCAGTATTTT. Supplemented by reference TRBV5-1 and TRBJ2-3, the full variable domain reads KAGVTQTPRYLIKTRGQQVTLSCSPISGHRSVSWYQQTPGQGLQFLFEYFSETQRNKGNFPGRFSGRQFSNSRSEMNVSTLELGDSALYLCASSPLRAGSGDTQYFGPGTRLTVL.

This clonotype has more than one count but fewer than ten. This chain joins TRBV6-1 and TRBJ2-4; TRBD1 aligns across 10 bases. From germline, CDR1 is MNHNS and CDR2 SASEGT. The CDR3 contains 17 residues. Trimming cost V 9 bases and J 0 bases; bases outside gene matches: 11. The CDR3 here is CARPGQGVPLAKNIQYF. The DNA for the CDR3 is TGTGCCAGACCCGGACAGGGGGTTCCTCTAGCCAAAAACATTCAGTACTTC.

This clonotype occurred a few times. The chain combines TRBV5-1 with TRBJ2-1; weak D call: TRBD1 (7 bases). The germline V and J ends were trimmed by 4 bases and 4 bases, with 18 bases remaining between them. The CDR3 has 16 residues. Germline lookup yields CDR1 SGHRS and CDR2 YFSETQ. The CDR3 region has the DNA TGCGCCAGCAGCATTGGACAGGCCGGGGGATACAATGAGCAGTTCTTC. Its translation: CASSIGQAGGYNEQFF.

The gene calls are TRBV20-1 and TRBJ1-2, with D perhaps matching TRBD1 (5 bases). This CDR3 spans 14 amino acids. CDR1 and CDR2 (germline): DFQATT, SNEGSKA (reference sequence). The V and J ends lost 3 bases and 0 bases respectively, with 11 bases between them. Written as DNA, the CDR3 is TGCAGTGCTAGGCCGCAGGGAGCTAACTATGGCTACACCTTC. Its protein is CSARPQGANYGYTF.

The V and J genes are TRBV12-3 or TRBV12-4 and TRBJ2-3; weak D call: TRBD2 (5 bases). The CDR3 is made up of 15 amino acids. V gave up 6 bases and J gave up 4 bases, with 17 bases separating them. CDR3 DNA sequence: TGTGCCAGCAGCCTCACTCGGGATGAGTCAGATACGCAGTATTTT. It translates to CASSLTRDESDTQYF.

This clonotype showed up just a few times. This sequence joins TRBV5-1 and TRBJ2-1; 13 nucleotides match TRBD2. The CDR3 covers 16 residues. V lost 5 bases and J lost 2; bases outside the gene matches: 4. Germline V lookup: CDR1 SGHRS, CDR2 YFSETQ. The CDR3 DNA sequence: TGCGCCAGCAGACGGACTAGCGGGAGCACCTACAATGAGCAGTTCTTC. Translating gives CASRRTSGSTYNEQFF.

As for this clonotype: A read error may produce the germline difference seen at one junction end. V and J are TRBV4-2 and TRBJ2-7; 7 bases agree with TRBD2. This CDR3 spans 14 amino acids. Per the germline V gene, CDR1 is LGHNA and CDR2 is YNFKEQ. CDR3 region: CASSQDGAGTTLTF. The CDR3, as DNA: TGTGCCAGCAGCCAAGATGGGGCCGGGACTACTTTGACTTTC.

This chain joins TRBV5-1 and TRBJ2-6; either TRBD1 or TRBD2 may fit D (5 bases each). The CDR3 runs to 19 residues. V was shortened by 0 bases and J by 0 bases, with 16 bases between the two germline ends. The germline V gene encodes CDR1 SGHRS and CDR2 YFSETQ. This CDR3 reads CASSLEGTPQSSGANVLTF. The CDR3, as DNA: TGCGCCAGCAGCTTGGAGGGGACCCCGCAAAGCTCTGGGGCCAACGTCCTGACTTTC.

This clonotype showed up many times. V gene TRBV7-2 combines with J gene TRBJ1-6; D is unclear. Looked up from germline, CDR1 is SGHTA and CDR2 is FQGNSA. The length of the CDR3 is 15 residues. Trimming stripped 1 base from V and 7 bases from J, with 11 bases between. The CDR3 bases are TGTGCCAGCAGCTTAGTTCGGCTAGGGAATTCACCCCTCCACTTT. It codes for CASSLVRLGNSPLHF.

The chain is built from TRBV10-3 and TRBJ2-3; 12 bases align to TRBD1. J lost 6 bases, V lost 2 bases, and 3 bases had no gene match. This CDR3 spans 15 amino acids. Germline lookup yields CDR1 ENHRY and CDR2 SYGVKD. The CDR3 nucleotides are TGTGCCATCAGTGAGCCGGGACAGGGGGCGGATACGCAGTATTTT. This codes for CAISEPGQGADTQYF.

V is TRBV6-2 or TRBV6-3 and J is TRBJ2-2; no clear D. Germline loops: CDR1 MNHEY, CDR2 SVGEGT. The V end lost 8 bases, the J end lost 1 base, and 8 bases lay between the germline ends. CDR3 size: 13 residues. The CDR3, as DNA: TGTGCCAGCGGGGATGAGAACACCGGGGAGCTGTTTTTT. Residues: CASGDENTGELFF.